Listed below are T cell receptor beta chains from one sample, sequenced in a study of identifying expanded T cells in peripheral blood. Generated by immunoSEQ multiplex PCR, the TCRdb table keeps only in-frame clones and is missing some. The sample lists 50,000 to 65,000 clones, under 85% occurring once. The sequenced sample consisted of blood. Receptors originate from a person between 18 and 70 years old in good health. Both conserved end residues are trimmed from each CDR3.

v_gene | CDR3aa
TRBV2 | ASHGGGNSPLH
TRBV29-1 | SVGSGSHLVEQY
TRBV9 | ASTRTVRETEAF
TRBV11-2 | ASTQTLSTDTQY
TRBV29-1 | SVDVGKTSGANVLT
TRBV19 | ASSDRTGADGNTIY
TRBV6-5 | ASRGTIGELF
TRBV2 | ASSVTGAEISGELF
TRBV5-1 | ASSIGTGTSTDTQY
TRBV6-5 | ASSYSEAGGTDTQY
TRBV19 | ASSERATKNIQY
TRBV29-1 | SVESQGPQF
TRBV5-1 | ASSLRGMNTEAF
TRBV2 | ASRDNYNSPLH
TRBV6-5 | ASRTNRGPAGEQY
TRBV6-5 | ASRPGLDQPQH
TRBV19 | ASRFYAGEPDTQY
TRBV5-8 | ASSLAGLAGGGTGELF
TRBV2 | ASNGPANNYGYT
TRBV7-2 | ASSMDRGNSEAF
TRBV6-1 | ASLAGGPQETQY
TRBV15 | ATSRDRGYSEKLF
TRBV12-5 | ASGSRGGRSSYNEQF
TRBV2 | ASTQGGGSQWGSPLH
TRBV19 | ASSPLGSNQPQH
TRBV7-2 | ASRRSGGRIGELF
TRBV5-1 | ASSPGEGGNIQY
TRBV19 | ASSMQGGTNEKLF
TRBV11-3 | ASSVGTSGRKGHEQY
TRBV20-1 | SAVGETQY
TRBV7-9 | ASSLGGSGPNEQF
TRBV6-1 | ASSEARGRGGYT
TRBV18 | ASSPSAPGGSPGNTIY
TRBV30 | ASRAGSSGTDTQY
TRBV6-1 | ASSEPNPPGNTEAF
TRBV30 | AWTLKQGALYGYT
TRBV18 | ASSDRYGYT
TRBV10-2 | ASSDRGITEAF
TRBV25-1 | ASSPTGLGYT
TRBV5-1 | ASSSSGAGDGYT